Sequencing of this T cell receptor (beta chain) was carried out in a study of blood T cell repertoires in COVID-19. Study-level background: Both acute and convalescent COVID-19 samples were obtained from the United States, Italy and Spain. Sources were T cells, B-cell-depleted T cells, or PBMCs; the material itself was cDNA or gDNA.

Seattle participants joined during active infection and were tracked over time. Authors' methods: Amplification of reference gene primers was used by the study to estimate nucleated cell counts. This table comes from immunoSEQ multiplex PCR, and its TCRdb copy is limited to in-frame clones, with some not included. V and J calls and clone size are those listed in that table; D and trimming were worked out from the DNA. The sample lists 150,000 to 200,000 clones; 92% were seen once. From germline, CDR1 is MNHNY and CDR2 SVGAGI (reference sequence). V lost 6 bases and J lost 5, with 7 bases in between. This CDR3 spans 12 amino acids. This clone was seen once.

The genes are TRBV6-6 and TRBJ2-2; D is undetermined. Sequences were obtained from peripheral blood. The sequence came from a man under 40 with COVID-19, enrolled during active disease. CDR3 nucleotides: TGTGCCAGCAGCTTGGAGACCGGGGAGCTGTTTTTT. It translates to CASSLETGELFF.